The 7 T cell receptor beta chains below come from one sample, sequenced in a study of Graves' ophthalmopathy and Graves' hyperthyroidism. Amplifying from RNA transcripts, the study obtained TCR beta CDR3 regions. First-round RT-PCR employed HTBI primers, with a second-round multiplex PCR after it. TCRdb re-derived calls from the multiplex PCR reads in MiXCR, one entry per CDR3 protein. The sample includes 500,000 to 600,000 distinct CDR3 sequences, about 35% of them seen just once. Sequenced input: peripheral blood or thyroid tissue (not recorded which). The receptors originated from an adult man with Graves' hyperthyroidism.

This clonotype was counted at least ten times. V gene TRBV7-6 combines with J gene TRBJ2-7; possibly TRBD1 or TRBD2 for D (6 bases each). Trimming removed 4 bases at V and 5 bases at J, with 18 bases between. CDR1 is SGHVS and CDR2 is FNYEAQ in the germline V gene. This CDR3 has 15 residues. The CDR3: CASSSPWGADHEQYF. CDR3 bases: TGTGCCAGCAGCTCCCCTTGGGGGGCGGACCACGAGCAGTACTTC.

This clonotype showed up many times. This sequence joins TRBV28 and TRBJ2-7; D perhaps matches TRBD2 (6 bases). The CDR3 totals 13 residues. Trimming removed 5 bases from V and 4 bases from J, with 12 bases in between. The germline CDR1 and CDR2 sequences are MDHEN and SYDVKM. The CDR3 DNA sequence: TGTGCCAGCAGTCCCTCCGGGACTTACGAGCAGTACTTC. This gives the protein CASSPSGTYEQYF.

This clonotype was counted ten times or more. The V and J genes are TRBV10-3 and TRBJ1-3; D call uncertain. This CDR3 contains 13 residues. V gave up 7 bases and J gave up 4 bases, with 11 bases separating them. The germline gives CDR1 ENHRY, CDR2 SYGVKD. CDR3 coding DNA: TGTGCCATCAAGAACTTCGCGGGAAACACCATATATTTT. Its translation is CAIKNFAGNTIYF.

The V call is TRBV25-1, the J call TRBJ2-5, with TRBD1 matching 8 bases. The J call is doubtful: the DNA matches TRBJ2-1 better. The CDR3 is made up of 15 amino acids. The V gene's germline CDR1 is MGHDK and CDR2 SYGVNS. The CDR3 sequence: CASSYRTGPYNEQFF. The CDR3 DNA reads TGTGCCAGCAGTTACAGGACAGGGCCATACAATGAGCAGTTCTTC.

This clonotype was seen repeatedly, ten times or more. V is TRBV5-1 and J is TRBJ1-1, with D unresolved. Between the trimmed V and J ends, which lost 4 bases and 0 bases, there was a span of 10 bases. The CDR3 covers 14 residues. Germline CDR1 SGHRS, CDR2 YFSETQ. CDR3 bases: TGCGCCAGCAGCCGGTCGCCAGTGAACACTGAAGCTTTCTTT. Translated: CASSRSPVNTEAFF.

The V gene is TRBV6-5, the J gene TRBJ1-1, with 7 bases aligning to TRBD1. Trimming cost V 6 bases and J 4 bases; bases outside gene matches: 8. Germline assignment: CDR1 MNHEY and CDR2 SVGAGI. The CDR3 has 14 residues. The CDR3 here is CASSRQGYSTEAFF. The CDR3 nucleotides read TGTGCCAGCAGCCGACAGGGCTACAGCACTGAAGCTTTCTTT.

This chain joins TRBV7-9 and TRBJ1-2; 7 positions match TRBD1. V shed 5 bases, J shed 2 bases, and the junction held 8 bases outside the gene matches. The CDR3 contains 15 residues. The germline gives CDR1 SEHNR, CDR2 FQNEAQ (reference sequence). CDR3 residues: CASSPWDSINYGYTF. DNA of the CDR3: TGTGCCAGCAGCCCATGGGACAGCATAAACTATGGCTACACCTTC. The variable domain in full, completed from reference TRBV7-9 and TRBJ1-2, reads DTGVSQNPRHKITKRGQNVTFRCDPISEHNRLYWYRQTLGQGPEFLTYFQNEAQLEKSRLLSDRFSAERPKGSFSTLEIQRTEQGDSAMYLCASSPWDSINYGYTFGSGTRLTVV.